A selection of T cell receptor beta chains follows, all from one sample in a study of PD-1 blockade in classical Hodgkin lymphoma. TCRdb's table, derived via immunoSEQ multiplex PCR, lists solely in-frame clones and lacks some. The sample records 15,000 to 20,000 clones, 80% being singletons. This specimen consisted of peripheral blood mononuclear cells (PBMCs), obtained before the fourth cycle of nivolumab. The receptors derive from a human donor with classical Hodgkin lymphoma. Each CDR3 is given with its conserved first and last residue. D genes are given only for firm matches. Part of the rows lack a size; the others show once, few, many or a class for expanded clones.

cdr3_nt cdr3_aa v_call clone_size j_call d_call
TGCAGCGTTGCCAGTAGGGGAAACTCGAACACCGGGGAGCTGTTTTTT CSVASRGNSNTGELFF TRBV29-1 . TRBJ2-2 .
TGTGCCAGCAGCCCGCGACACCCAGAGACGCAGTATTTT CASSPRHPETQYF TRBV7-9 . TRBJ2-3 .
TGTGCCAGCAGCCAATCTATCACTAGCGGGCAAGAGACCCAGTACTTC CASSQSITSGQETQYF TRBV4-2 . TRBJ2-5 TRBD2
TGTGCCAGTAGTCCCTGGGACAGCTATGGCTACACCTTC CASSPWDSYGYTF TRBV19 . TRBJ1-2 TRBD1
TGTGCCAGCAGTGCAGGACAGGTGGAAAAACTGTTTTTT CASSAGQVEKLFF TRBV28 once TRBJ1-4 TRBD1
TGTGCCAGCCATACGGGGGGCGCTGGAAACACCATATATTTT CASHTGGAGNTIYF TRBV28 few TRBJ1-3 .
TGTGCCAGCAGCAAAGTGGGGTTACCCCTCCACTTT CASSKVGLPLHF TRBV21-1 once TRBJ1-6 .
TGTGCCAGCAGCGCCCCGGGGGCACAAGAGACCCAGTACTTC CASSAPGAQETQYF TRBV7-9 medium-sized TRBJ2-5 .
TGCGCCAGCAGTGCCCCCGGAGCTCCTGAGCAGTTCTTC CASSAPGAPEQFF TRBV10-1 . TRBJ2-1 .
TGCGCCAGCAGCTCGGACCGGTTAGGCTACACCTTC CASSSDRLGYTF TRBV5-1 once TRBJ1-2 .
TGTGCCAGCAGTTTCGGAAGCGGGAGAGGAGATACGCAGTATTTT CASSFGSGRGDTQYF TRBV27 . TRBJ2-3 TRBD2
TGTGCCAGTACAAGAGAAGAAGGGGGAGCTTTCTTT CASTREEGGAFF TRBV2 . TRBJ1-1 .
TGTGCCAGCAGCCAAACTGCGGGAGATGGGGAGACCCAGTACTTC CASSQTAGDGETQYF TRBV27 . TRBJ2-5 TRBD2
TGTGCCAGCCTCCCAGGGGGAGGCTCCTACAATGAGCAGTTCTTC CASLPGGGSYNEQFF TRBV2 . TRBJ2-1 .
TGTGCCAGCAGTTACTTACTAGCGGGGGGGCCAGATACGCAGTATTTT CASSYLLAGGPDTQYF TRBV6-5 . TRBJ2-3 TRBD2
TGTGCCAGCAGCCTTCTATGGACAGAGGGCTATGGCTACACCTTC CASSLLWTEGYGYTF TRBV7-9 . TRBJ1-2 .
TGTGCCAGTAGTATCAGGGGAGGAGAGACCCAGTACTTC CASSIRGGETQYF TRBV19 . TRBJ2-5 .
TGTGCCAGCAGCTCCGGAGGGGGGGCCCTTGGCACAGATACGCAGTATTTT CASSSGGGALGTDTQYF TRBV11-2 few TRBJ2-3 .
TGTGCCAGCAGTGAAGTGGGCCTCAATTCACCCCTCCACTTT CASSEVGLNSPLHF TRBV2 . TRBJ1-6 .
TGTGCCAGCAGTTACTCGCGGAACACTGAAGCTTTCTTT CASSYSRNTEAFF TRBV6-5 . TRBJ1-1 .
TGTGCCAGCAGCCTACGGACGCTGGGAGGAGAGACCCAGTACTTC CASSLRTLGGETQYF TRBV5-6 . TRBJ2-5 .
TGTGCCAGTAGTATCTGGGGACAAGCCTCTGGAAACACCATATATTTT CASSIWGQASGNTIYF TRBV19 . TRBJ1-3 .
TGTGCCAGTAGTATTTTTTGGGGACTAGAGAACAATGAGCAGTTCTTC CASSIFWGLENNEQFF TRBV19 . TRBJ2-1 TRBD2